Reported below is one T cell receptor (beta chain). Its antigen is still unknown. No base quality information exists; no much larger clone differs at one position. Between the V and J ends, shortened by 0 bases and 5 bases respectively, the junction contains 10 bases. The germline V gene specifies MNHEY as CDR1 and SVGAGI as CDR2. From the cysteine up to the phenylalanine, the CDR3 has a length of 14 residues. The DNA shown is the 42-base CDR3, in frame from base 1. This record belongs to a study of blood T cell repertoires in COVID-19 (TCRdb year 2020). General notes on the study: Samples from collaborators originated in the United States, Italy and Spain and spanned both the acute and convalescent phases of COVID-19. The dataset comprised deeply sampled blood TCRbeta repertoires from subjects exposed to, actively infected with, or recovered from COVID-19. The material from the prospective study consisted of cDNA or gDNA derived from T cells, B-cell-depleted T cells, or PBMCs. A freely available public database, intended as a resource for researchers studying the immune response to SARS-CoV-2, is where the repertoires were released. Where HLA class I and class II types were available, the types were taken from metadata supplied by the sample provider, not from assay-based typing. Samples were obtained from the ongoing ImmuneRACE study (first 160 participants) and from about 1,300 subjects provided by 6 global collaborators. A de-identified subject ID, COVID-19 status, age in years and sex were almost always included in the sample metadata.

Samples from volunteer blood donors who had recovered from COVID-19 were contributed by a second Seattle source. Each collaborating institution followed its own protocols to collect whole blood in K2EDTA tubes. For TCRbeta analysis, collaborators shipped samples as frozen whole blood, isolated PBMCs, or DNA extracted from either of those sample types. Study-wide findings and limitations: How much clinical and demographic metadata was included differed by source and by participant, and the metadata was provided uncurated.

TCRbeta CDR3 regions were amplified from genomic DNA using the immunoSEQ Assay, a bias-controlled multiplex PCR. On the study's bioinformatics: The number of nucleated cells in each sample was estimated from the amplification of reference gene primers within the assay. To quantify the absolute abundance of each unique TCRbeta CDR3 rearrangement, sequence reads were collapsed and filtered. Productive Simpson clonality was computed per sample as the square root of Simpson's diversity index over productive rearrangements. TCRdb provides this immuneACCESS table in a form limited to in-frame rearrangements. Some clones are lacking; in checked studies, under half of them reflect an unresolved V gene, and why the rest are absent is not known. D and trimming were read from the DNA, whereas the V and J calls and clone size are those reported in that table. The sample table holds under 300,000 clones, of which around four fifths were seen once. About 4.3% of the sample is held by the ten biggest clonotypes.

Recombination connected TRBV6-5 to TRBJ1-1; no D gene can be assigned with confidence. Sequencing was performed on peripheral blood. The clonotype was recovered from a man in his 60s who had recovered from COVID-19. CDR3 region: CASSYSRVLTEAFF. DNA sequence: TGTGCCAGCAGTTACTCGAGAGTATTGACTGAAGCTTTCTTT.